The 14 T cell receptor beta chains given below trace back to one sample, sequenced in a study of long-term antiretroviral therapy in people with HIV. Assay version v3.0 of immunoSEQ was used, and it was run at survey level. Only in-frame clones appear in the TCRdb table, and some are missing; sequencing was by immunoSEQ multiplex PCR. Of tens of thousands of clones listed, roughly 95% were seen once; the top ten hold less than 3%. The sequences come from unsorted PBMCs, collected 3.7 years after starting antiretroviral therapy. These receptors were collected from a woman aged 50 to 60 with HIV.

CDR3 region: CACLHPGQPTYEQYF. The CDR3 DNA sequence: TGTGCCTGTTTGCACCCGGGACAGCCAACCTACGAGCAGTACTTC. The chain uses TRBV30 and TRBJ2-7; TRBD1 matches at 7 bases. This CDR3 is 15 amino acids long. Germline V gene data show CDR1 as GTSNPN and CDR2 as SVGIG (reference sequence). J was trimmed by 2 bases and V by 6 bases; bases with no gene match: 13.

The chain has TRBV30 and TRBJ1-1, with unresolved D. V was trimmed by 5 bases and J by 8 bases, leaving 15 bases between them. Per germline, CDR1 GTSNPN and CDR2 SVGIG (reference sequence). The CDR3 runs to 12 residues. CDR3 in DNA: TGTGCCTGGGCCCGTAGGAGGGCCGAAGCTTTCTTT. Translating it yields CAWARRRAEAFF.

This sequence joins TRBV2 and TRBJ1-5; 9 positions agree with TRBD1. This CDR3 is built from 16 residues. Trimming removed 5 bases from V and 3 bases from J; junction bases left unmatched: 8. Germline V lookup: CDR1 SNHLY, CDR2 FYNNEI. CDR3 bases: TGTGCCAGCAGTAAGGGGGGACAGGGAGACAATCAGCCCCAGCATTTT. As protein: CASSKGGQGDNQPQHF.

The chain joins TRBV7-3 to TRBJ2-3; TRBD2 is a possible D gene (5 bases). The germline CDR1 and CDR2 sequences are SGHTA and FQGTGA. Trimming cost V 0 bases and J 5 bases, with 18 bases left between them. This CDR3 region has 17 residues. The CDR3 spells CASSLTPRAGSQDTQYF. The CDR3 region has the DNA TGTGCCAGCAGCTTAACCCCGAGGGCGGGTAGCCAAGATACGCAGTATTTT.

This clone appeared a single time. The V and J genes are TRBV5-6 and TRBJ2-7; 8 nucleotides agree with TRBD1. Trimming at V came to 2 bases and at J to 2 bases, leaving 6 bases not matched to a gene. Germline V gives CDR1 SGHDT, CDR2 YYEEEE. The CDR3 runs 15 residues. In DNA, the CDR3 is TGTGCCAGCAGCTTAATCGGACAGGGCCCCTACGAGCAGTACTTC. Protein sequence: CASSLIGQGPYEQYF.

This sequence joins TRBV28 and TRBJ1-6, with 7 nucleotides matching TRBD1. There are 15 residues in the CDR3. V gave up 6 bases and J gave up 9 bases; unmatched junction bases: 11. Germline V gene lookup returns CDR1 MDHEN and CDR2 SYDVKM. The DNA for the CDR3 is TGTGCCAGCAGCTCCACGGACAGGACCACTTCACCCCTCCACTTT. Amino acids: CASSSTDRTTSPLHF.

A single count supports this clone. The chain recombines TRBV5-1 with TRBJ2-3; 9 bases match TRBD2. The CDR3 length is 15 residues. Germline loops: CDR1 SGHRS, CDR2 YFSETQ. V dropped 0 bases and J dropped 1; count of bases not matched to a gene: 0. The CDR3 is CASSLASGGTDTQYF. CDR3 sequence (DNA): TGCGCCAGCAGCTTGGCTAGCGGGGGCACAGATACGCAGTATTTT. The full variable domain, completed using reference TRBV5-1 and TRBJ2-3, is KAGVTQTPRYLIKTRGQQVTLSCSPISGHRSVSWYQQTPGQGLQFLFEYFSETQRNKGNFPGRFSGRQFSNSRSEMNVSTLELGDSALYLCASSLASGGTDTQYFGPGTRLTVL.

The gene calls are TRBV12-1 and TRBJ2-5. TRBV12-1 is a pseudogene. The CDR3 is 14 residues long. This CDR3 reads CASSFIRGRETQYF. CDR3 coding DNA: TGTGCCAGCAGCTTTATTCGGGGGCGAGAGACCCAGTACTTC.

This sequence joins TRBV7-2 and TRBJ1-2; no clear D gene. This CDR3 comprises 12 residues. CDR1 is SGHTA, CDR2 FQGNSA, per germline. Trimming removed 5 bases from V and 3 bases from J, with 7 bases in between. Here the CDR3 DNA reads TGTGCCAGCAGCCAGGATGACTATGGCTACACCTTC. Translated: CASSQDDYGYTF.

The rearrangement joins TRBV6-8 to TRBJ2-5; 9 positions match TRBD2. The germline V gene has CDR1 MNHGY and CDR2 SAAAGT. Trimming removed 7 bases from V and 1 base from J; junction bases left unmatched: 10. The CDR3 extends over 16 amino acids. The CDR3: CASTQGSGGFQETQYF. In DNA, the CDR3 is TGTGCCAGCACCCAGGGGAGCGGGGGGTTCCAAGAGACCCAGTACTTC.

V usage is TRBV9 and J usage is TRBJ2-2, with 7 nucleotides matching TRBD2. There are 15 residues in the CDR3. In germline, CDR1 is SGDLS, CDR2 YYNGEE. Trimming took 10 bases from V and 5 from J; bases not matched to a gene: 14. The CDR3 bases are TGTGCCTCTTCCGACGGGGGGTCCCTGACCGGGGAGCTGTTTTTT. This sequence encodes CASSDGGSLTGELFF.

The chain combines TRBV19 with TRBJ2-3, with D maybe TRBD1 (5 bases). The CDR3 contains 14 residues. CDR1 is LNHDA, CDR2 SQIVND, per germline (reference sequence). The V gene lost 2 bases and the J gene lost 4 bases, with 10 bases spanning the gap. CDR3 DNA sequence: TGTGCCAGTAGTATACTACAGGTACCAGATACGCAGTATTTT. It codes for CASSILQVPDTQYF.

The rearrangement uses TRBV5-4 and TRBJ2-3; 9 bases match TRBD2. Losses at the gene ends were 4 bases for V and 0 bases for J; bases not matched to a gene: 9. This CDR3 is 17 amino acids long. Per germline, CDR1 SGHNT and CDR2 YYREEE (reference sequence). The DNA of the CDR3 is TGTGCCAGCAGCCAAGAGGCGGGGGGGCTAAGCACAGATACGCAGTATTTT. Amino acids: CASSQEAGGLSTDTQYF.

The chain uses TRBV4-1 and TRBJ2-7; possibly TRBD1 for D (5 bases). CDR3 size: 15 residues. The V gene lost 1 base and the J gene lost 5 bases, with 15 bases spanning the gap. Germline loops: CDR1 MGHRA, CDR2 YSYEKL. The CDR3 loop reads CASSQVRQGIDEQYF. The CDR3 coding sequence is TGCGCCAGCAGCCAAGTTCGGCAGGGAATCGACGAGCAGTACTTC.